This is a list of T cell receptor beta chains from one sample in a study of CD8 T cells in ankylosing spondylitis. MiXCR was run by TCRdb on the 5' RACE reads, yielding one entry per CDR3 protein. The sample has 250,000 or so distinct CDR3 sequences, roughly 25% seen once. Sequenced material: blood, either unsorted or a sorted T cell fraction (not recorded which). These receptors were taken from a male donor with ankylosing spondylitis or in good health (not recorded which). Each CDR3 is given with its conserved first and last residue. The D gene is left open where the match is weak. The size entry is marked missing in some rows and otherwise reads once, few, many or a size class.

size: many
J: TRBJ1-1
length: 16
D: TRBD1
V: TRBV5-1
CDR3: CASRSGTGTMNTEAFF
DNA: TGCGCCAGCAGATCCGGGACAGGGACCATGAACACTGAAGCTTTCTTT

size: many
J: TRBJ2-1
length: 13
D: -
V: TRBV24-1
CDR3: CATSGTAHNEQFF
DNA: TGTGCCACCAGTGGGACAGCCCACAATGAGCAGTTCTTC

size: -
J: TRBJ2-7
length: 14
D: TRBD2
V: TRBV20-1
CDR3: CSARVSGAAYEQYF
DNA: TGCAGTGCTAGAGTTAGCGGGGCAGCCTACGAGCAGTACTTC

size: many
J: TRBJ1-1
length: 12
D: -
V: TRBV29-1
CDR3: CSVSGRDTEAFF
DNA: TGCAGCGTTTCAGGGAGGGACACTGAAGCTTTCTTT

size: -
J: TRBJ2-7
length: 15
D: TRBD1
V: TRBV6-1
CDR3: CASSPPDRLTYEQYF
DNA: TGTGCCAGCAGCCCGCCGGACAGGCTGACCTACGAGCAGTACTTC

size: few
J: TRBJ1-6
length: 16
D: -
V: TRBV19
CDR3: CASSIGSNSYNSPLHF
DNA: TGTGCCAGTAGTATCGGCAGCAACTCCTATAATTCACCCCTCCACTTT

size: -
J: TRBJ2-5
length: 13
D: TRBD1
V: TRBV20-1
CDR3: CSAPRTGSETQYF
DNA: TGCAGTGCTCCAAGGACAGGGTCGGAGACCCAGTACTTC

size: -
J: TRBJ2-3
length: 13
D: -
V: TRBV7-3
CDR3: CASSFVPGDTQYF
DNA: TGTGCCAGCAGCTTCGTGCCAGGGGATACGCAGTATTTT

size: few
J: TRBJ2-2
length: 15
D: -
V: TRBV7-2
CDR3: CASSPGLGNTGELFF
DNA: TGTGCCAGCAGCCCCGGTTTGGGGAACACCGGGGAGCTGTTTTTT

size: -
J: TRBJ2-5
length: 15
D: -
V: TRBV29-1
CDR3: CSAPESRGAQETQYF
DNA: TGCAGCGCCCCCGAAAGTAGAGGGGCACAAGAGACCCAGTACTTC

size: few
J: TRBJ2-6
length: 14
D: -
V: TRBV10-3
CDR3: CAISGGPGANVLTF
DNA: TGTGCCATCAGTGGGGGGCCTGGGGCCAACGTCCTGACTTTC

size: once
J: TRBJ2-5
length: 14
D: TRBD2
V: TRBV15
CDR3: CATSRRWGGETQYF
DNA: TGTGCCACCAGCAGGCGTTGGGGGGGAGAGACCCAGTACTTC

size: -
J: TRBJ2-7
length: 12
D: -
V: TRBV6-1
CDR3: CASSGVRYEQYF
DNA: TGTGCCAGCAGCGGGGTCCGATACGAGCAGTACTTC

size: many
J: TRBJ2-5
length: 17
D: TRBD2
V: TRBV29-1
CDR3: CSVTARGLAGGEETQYF
DNA: TGCAGCGTGACTGCCCGGGGACTAGCGGGGGGTGAGGAGACCCAGTACTTC

size: -
J: TRBJ2-5
length: 14
D: TRBD1
V: TRBV20-1
CDR3: CSARSGGSRETQYF
DNA: TGCAGTGCTCGCTCAGGGGGCAGTCGGGAGACCCAGTACTTC

size: many
J: TRBJ2-1
length: 14
D: -
V: TRBV12-3/TRBV12-4
CDR3: CASSLWMEYNEQFF
DNA: TGTGCCAGCAGTTTATGGATGGAGTACAATGAGCAGTTCTTC

size: many
J: TRBJ2-7
length: 16
D: TRBD1
V: TRBV5-1
CDR3: CASSLAGGQGSYEQYF
DNA: TGCGCCAGCAGCTTGGCCGGAGGACAGGGGTCCTACGAGCAGTACTTC

size: few
J: TRBJ2-6
length: 15
D: -
V: TRBV20-1
CDR3: CSARVQGSGANVLTF
DNA: TGCAGTGCTAGAGTTCAGGGATCTGGGGCCAACGTCCTGACTTTC

size: many
J: TRBJ2-6
length: 14
D: TRBD1
V: TRBV7-2
CDR3: CASSPRQGTNVLTF
DNA: TGTGCCAGCAGCCCCCGACAGGGTACCAACGTCCTGACTTTC

size: many
J: TRBJ1-2
length: 15
D: TRBD1
V: TRBV5-1
CDR3: CASRPGTGENYGYTF
DNA: TGCGCCAGCAGGCCTGGGACAGGCGAAAACTATGGCTACACCTTC

size: once
J: TRBJ2-3
length: 14
D: -
V: TRBV20-1
CDR3: CSGVLASGTDTQYF
DNA: TGCAGTGGAGTCCTAGCTTCGGGCACAGATACGCAGTATTTT

size: many
J: TRBJ1-2
length: 13
D: TRBD1
V: TRBV5-5
CDR3: CASSSGQGAGYTF
DNA: TGTGCCAGCAGCTCGGGACAGGGGGCTGGCTACACCTTC

size: -
J: TRBJ2-3
length: 13
D: -
V: TRBV2
CDR3: CASSGSTTDTQYF
DNA: TGTGCCAGCAGCGGGTCCACCACAGATACGCAGTATTTT

size: -
J: TRBJ1-2
length: 12
D: -
V: TRBV2
CDR3: CAGEGEGYGYTF
DNA: TGTGCCGGAGAGGGGGAGGGCTATGGCTACACCTTC

size: -
J: TRBJ2-3
length: 13
D: -
V: TRBV15
CDR3: CATSREREDTQYF
DNA: TGTGCCACCAGCAGAGAAAGGGAGGATACGCAGTATTTT

size: many
J: TRBJ2-7
length: 14
D: -
V: TRBV6-1
CDR3: CASSPWINTYEQYF
DNA: TGTGCCAGCAGCCCCTGGATTAACACCTACGAGCAGTACTTC

size: many
J: TRBJ1-3
length: 16
D: -
V: TRBV4-2
CDR3: CASSQVGTGAGNTIYF
DNA: TGTGCCAGCAGCCAAGTGGGTACAGGAGCTGGAAACACCATATATTTT

size: few
J: TRBJ2-3
length: 16
D: -
V: TRBV20-1
CDR3: CSARLDRPPSLDTQYF
DNA: TGCAGTGCTAGACTTGACCGGCCACCATCCCTTGATACGCAGTATTTT

size: -
J: TRBJ2-1
length: 15
D: -
V: TRBV5-1
CDR3: CASSLYPDFNNEQFF
DNA: TGCGCCAGCAGCTTGTATCCAGACTTCAACAATGAGCAGTTCTTC

size: -
J: TRBJ2-2
length: 13
D: -
V: TRBV12-5
CDR3: CASGSQGAGELFF
DNA: TGTGCTAGTGGTTCACAGGGAGCCGGGGAGCTGTTTTTT

size: -
J: TRBJ2-5
length: 14
D: -
V: TRBV29-1
CDR3: CSALEGGAGETQYF
DNA: TGCAGCGCACTAGAGGGGGGGGCTGGAGAGACCCAGTACTTC

size: -
J: TRBJ2-1
length: 14
D: -
V: TRBV6-1
CDR3: CASRRDQGLNEQFF
DNA: TGTGCCAGCAGGAGGGACCAGGGGCTCAATGAGCAGTTCTTC

size: few
J: TRBJ2-7
length: 13
D: -
V: TRBV29-1
CDR3: CSVAVRGLNEQYF
DNA: TGCAGCGTTGCAGTAAGGGGATTGAACGAGCAGTACTTC

size: -
J: TRBJ2-2
length: 15
D: -
V: TRBV20-1
CDR3: CSAPTSTTGLGELFF
DNA: TGCAGTGCTCCTACCTCCACAACAGGGCTCGGGGAGCTGTTTTTT

size: -
J: TRBJ2-1
length: 16
D: TRBD1
V: TRBV7-8
CDR3: CASSPRTGGGRNEQFF
DNA: TGTGCCAGCAGCCCGAGGACAGGGGGTGGCCGAAATGAGCAGTTCTTC

size: few
J: TRBJ2-5
length: 14
D: -
V: TRBV5-6
CDR3: CASSFGVAVETQYF
DNA: TGTGCCAGCAGCTTCGGGGTTGCAGTAGAGACCCAGTACTTC

size: -
J: TRBJ2-2
length: 14
D: -
V: TRBV11-2
CDR3: CASSFGLATGELFF
DNA: TGTGCCAGCAGCTTCGGGTTGGCGACCGGGGAGCTGTTTTTT

size: -
J: TRBJ2-3
length: 16
D: -
V: TRBV11-3
CDR3: CASSLEIGGRADTQYF
DNA: TGTGCCAGCAGCTTAGAAATCGGGGGTAGGGCAGATACGCAGTATTTT

size: -
J: TRBJ1-2
length: 14
D: -
V: TRBV12-3/TRBV12-4
CDR3: CASSLVGDLYGYTF
DNA: TGTGCCAGCAGTTTGGTAGGGGATCTCTATGGCTACACCTTC

size: few
J: TRBJ2-7
length: 14
D: TRBD1
V: TRBV6-1
CDR3: CASRADRARWEQYF
DNA: TGTGCCAGCAGGGCGGACAGGGCCAGGTGGGAGCAGTACTTC

size: -
J: TRBJ2-3
length: 8
D: -
V: TRBV20-1
CDR3: CSAPDPDF
DNA: TGCAGTGCTCCGGATCCGGATTTT

size: -
J: TRBJ2-5
length: 14
D: -
V: TRBV12-3/TRBV12-4
CDR3: CASRTRGGQETQYF
DNA: TGTGCCAGCAGAACCCGGGGTGGGCAAGAGACCCAGTACTTC

size: -
J: TRBJ2-3
length: 18
D: TRBD2
V: TRBV5-1
CDR3: CASSLGRTRLAGTDTQYF
DNA: TGCGCCAGCAGCTTGGGACGGACGAGACTAGCAGGGACAGATACGCAGTATTTT

size: few
J: TRBJ2-7
length: 14
D: TRBD1
V: TRBV12-3/TRBV12-4
CDR3: CASSGETGAYEQYF
DNA: TGTGCCAGCAGTGGTGAGACAGGGGCCTACGAGCAGTACTTC